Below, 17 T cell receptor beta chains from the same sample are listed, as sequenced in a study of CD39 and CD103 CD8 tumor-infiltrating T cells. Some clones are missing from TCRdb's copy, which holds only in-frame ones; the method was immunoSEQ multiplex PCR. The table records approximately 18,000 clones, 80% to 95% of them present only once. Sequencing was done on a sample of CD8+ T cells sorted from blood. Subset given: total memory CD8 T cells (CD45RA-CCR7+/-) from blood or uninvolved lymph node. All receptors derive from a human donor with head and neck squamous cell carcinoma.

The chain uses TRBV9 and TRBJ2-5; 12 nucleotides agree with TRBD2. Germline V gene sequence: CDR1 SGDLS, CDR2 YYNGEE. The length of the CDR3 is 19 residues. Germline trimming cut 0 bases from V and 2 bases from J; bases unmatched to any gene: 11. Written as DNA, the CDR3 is TGTGCCAGCAGCGTAGGTGGTAGCACTAGCGGGGGGAAACAAGAGACCCAGTACTTC. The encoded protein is CASSVGGSTSGGKQETQYF.

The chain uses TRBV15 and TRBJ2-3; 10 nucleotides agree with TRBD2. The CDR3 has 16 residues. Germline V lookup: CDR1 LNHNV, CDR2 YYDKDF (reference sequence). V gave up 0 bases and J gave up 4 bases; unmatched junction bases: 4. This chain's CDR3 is CATSRDKAGGPDTQYF. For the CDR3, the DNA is TGTGCCACCAGCAGAGATAAAGCGGGGGGGCCAGATACGCAGTATTTT.

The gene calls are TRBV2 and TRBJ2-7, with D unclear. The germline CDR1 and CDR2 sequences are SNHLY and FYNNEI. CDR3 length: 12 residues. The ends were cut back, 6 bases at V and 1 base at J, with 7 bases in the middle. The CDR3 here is CASRQISYEQYF. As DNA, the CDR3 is TGTGCCAGCAGACAGATTTCCTACGAGCAGTACTTC.

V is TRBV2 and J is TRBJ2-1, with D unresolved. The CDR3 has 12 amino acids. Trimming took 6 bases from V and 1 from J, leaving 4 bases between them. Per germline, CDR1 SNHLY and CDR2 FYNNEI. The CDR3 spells CASRVSYNEQFF. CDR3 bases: TGTGCCAGCAGGGTTTCCTACAATGAGCAGTTCTTC.

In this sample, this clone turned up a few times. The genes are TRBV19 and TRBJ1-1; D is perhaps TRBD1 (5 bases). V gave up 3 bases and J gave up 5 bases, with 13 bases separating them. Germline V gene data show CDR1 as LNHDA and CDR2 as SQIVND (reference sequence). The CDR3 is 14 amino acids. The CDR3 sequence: CASSIFGGYTEAFF. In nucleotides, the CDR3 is TGTGCCAGTAGTATCTTTGGGGGTTATACTGAAGCTTTCTTT.

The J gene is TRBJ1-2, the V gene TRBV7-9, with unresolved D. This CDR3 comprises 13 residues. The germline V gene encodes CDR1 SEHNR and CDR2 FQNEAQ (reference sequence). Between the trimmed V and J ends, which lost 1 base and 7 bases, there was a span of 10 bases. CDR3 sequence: CASSLEEPFGYTF. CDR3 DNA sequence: TGTGCCAGCAGCTTAGAGGAACCCTTTGGCTACACCTTC.

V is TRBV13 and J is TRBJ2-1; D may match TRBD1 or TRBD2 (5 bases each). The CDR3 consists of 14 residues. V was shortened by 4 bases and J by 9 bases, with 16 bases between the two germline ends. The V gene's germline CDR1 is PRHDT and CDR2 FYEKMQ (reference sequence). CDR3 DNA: TGTGCCAGCAGCTCTAGGGTTAACGGGGCTGAGCAGTTCTTC. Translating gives CASSSRVNGAEQFF.

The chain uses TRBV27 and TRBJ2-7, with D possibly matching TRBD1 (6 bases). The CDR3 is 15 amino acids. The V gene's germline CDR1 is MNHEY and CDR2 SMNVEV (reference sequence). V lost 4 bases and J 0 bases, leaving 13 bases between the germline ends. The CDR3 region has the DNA TGTGCCAGCAGTTACCAGGGGAGTGGCTCCTACGAGCAGTACTTC. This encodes CASSYQGSGSYEQYF.

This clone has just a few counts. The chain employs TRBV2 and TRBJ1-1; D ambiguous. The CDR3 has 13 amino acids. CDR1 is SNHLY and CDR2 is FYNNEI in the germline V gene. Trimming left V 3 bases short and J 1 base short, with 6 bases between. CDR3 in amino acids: CASSDLENTEAFF. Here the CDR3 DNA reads TGTGCCAGCAGTGATCTCGAGAACACTGAAGCTTTCTTT.

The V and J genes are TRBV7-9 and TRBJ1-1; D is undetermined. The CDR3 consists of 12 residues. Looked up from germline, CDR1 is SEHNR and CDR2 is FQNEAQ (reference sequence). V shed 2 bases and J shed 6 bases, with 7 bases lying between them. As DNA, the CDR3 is TGTGCCAGCAGCTTAAACAGACCTGAAGCTTTCTTT. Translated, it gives CASSLNRPEAFF.

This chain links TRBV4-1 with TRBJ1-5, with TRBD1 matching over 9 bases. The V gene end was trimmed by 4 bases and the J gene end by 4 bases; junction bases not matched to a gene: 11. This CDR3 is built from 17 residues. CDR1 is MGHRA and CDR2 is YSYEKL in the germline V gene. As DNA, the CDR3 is TGCGCCAGCAGCCTACAGGGGGCCGGCGGGGGGAATCAGCCCCAGCATTTT. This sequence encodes CASSLQGAGGGNQPQHF.

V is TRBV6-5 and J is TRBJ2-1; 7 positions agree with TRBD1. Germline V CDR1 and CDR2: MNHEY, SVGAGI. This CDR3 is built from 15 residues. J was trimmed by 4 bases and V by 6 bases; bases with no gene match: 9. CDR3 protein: CASSHRTGPYNEQFF. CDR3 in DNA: TGTGCCAGCAGCCACCGGACAGGACCATACAATGAGCAGTTCTTC.

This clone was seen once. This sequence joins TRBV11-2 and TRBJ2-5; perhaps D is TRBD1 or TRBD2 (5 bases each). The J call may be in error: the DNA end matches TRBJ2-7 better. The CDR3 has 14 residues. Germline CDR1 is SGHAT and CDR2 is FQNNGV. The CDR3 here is CASSQVGPTYEQYF. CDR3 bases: TGTGCCAGCAGCCAGGTGGGACCTACCTACGAGCAGTACTTC.

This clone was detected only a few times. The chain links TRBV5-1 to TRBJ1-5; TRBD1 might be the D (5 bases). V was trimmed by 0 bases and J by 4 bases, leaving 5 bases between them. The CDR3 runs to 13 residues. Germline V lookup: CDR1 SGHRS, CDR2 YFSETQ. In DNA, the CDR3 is TGCGCCAGCAGCTTGGGACAGAATCAGCCCCAGCATTTT. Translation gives CASSLGQNQPQHF. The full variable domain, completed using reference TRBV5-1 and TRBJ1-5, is KAGVTQTPRYLIKTRGQQVTLSCSPISGHRSVSWYQQTPGQGLQFLFEYFSETQRNKGNFPGRFSGRQFSNSRSEMNVSTLELGDSALYLCASSLGQNQPQHFGDGTRLSIL.

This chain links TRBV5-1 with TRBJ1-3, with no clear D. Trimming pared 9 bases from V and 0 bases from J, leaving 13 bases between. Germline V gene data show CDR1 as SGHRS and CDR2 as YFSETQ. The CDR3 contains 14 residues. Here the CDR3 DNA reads TGCGCCAAGCTGGGGTCCCCCTCTGGAAACACCATATATTTT. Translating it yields CAKLGSPSGNTIYF.

The CDR3 reads CASSLQTTGRTEAFF. DNA for the CDR3: TGTGCCAGCAGCCTCCAAACGACCGGGCGGACTGAAGCTTTCTTT. The chain links TRBV6-5 to TRBJ1-1; D remains ambiguous. Trimming left V 6 bases short and J 5 bases short, with 19 bases between. In germline, CDR1 is MNHEY, CDR2 SVGAGI. This CDR3 contains 15 residues.

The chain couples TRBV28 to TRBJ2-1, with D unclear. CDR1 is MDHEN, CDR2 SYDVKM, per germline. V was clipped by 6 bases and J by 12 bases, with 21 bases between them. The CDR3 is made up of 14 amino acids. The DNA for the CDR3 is TGTGCCAGCAGCCAAAGTACGGACCCGCTTGGGCAGTTCTTC. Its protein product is CASSQSTDPLGQFF.